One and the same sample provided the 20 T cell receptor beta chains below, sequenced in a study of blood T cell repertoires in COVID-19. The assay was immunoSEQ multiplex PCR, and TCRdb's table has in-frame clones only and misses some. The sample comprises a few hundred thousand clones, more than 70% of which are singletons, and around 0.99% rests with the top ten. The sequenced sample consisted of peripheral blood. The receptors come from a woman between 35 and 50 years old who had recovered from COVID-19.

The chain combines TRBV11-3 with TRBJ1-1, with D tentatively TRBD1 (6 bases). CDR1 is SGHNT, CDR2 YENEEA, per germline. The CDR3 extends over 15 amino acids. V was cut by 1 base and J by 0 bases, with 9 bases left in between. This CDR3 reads CASSLGGPVNTEAFF. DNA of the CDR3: TGTGCCAGCAGCTTAGGGGGGCCTGTGAACACTGAAGCTTTCTTT.

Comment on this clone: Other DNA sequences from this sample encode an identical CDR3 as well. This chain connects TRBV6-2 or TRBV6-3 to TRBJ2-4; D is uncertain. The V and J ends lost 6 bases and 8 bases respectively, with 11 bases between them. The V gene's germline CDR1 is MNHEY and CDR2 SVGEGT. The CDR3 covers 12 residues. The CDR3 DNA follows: TGTGCCAGCAGCCGAGTTTCGGACATTCAGTACTTC. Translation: CASSRVSDIQYF.

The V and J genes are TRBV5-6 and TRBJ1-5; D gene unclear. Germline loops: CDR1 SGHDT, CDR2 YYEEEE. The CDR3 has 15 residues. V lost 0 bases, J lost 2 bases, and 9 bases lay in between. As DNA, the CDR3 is TGTGCCAGCAGCTTGGGTCTCCCCGGCAATCAGCCCCAGCATTTT. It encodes CASSLGLPGNQPQHF.

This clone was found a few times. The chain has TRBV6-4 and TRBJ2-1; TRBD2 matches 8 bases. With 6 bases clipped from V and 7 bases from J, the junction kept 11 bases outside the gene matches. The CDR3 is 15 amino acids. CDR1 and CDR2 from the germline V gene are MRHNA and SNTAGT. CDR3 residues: CASSLSAGERNEQFF. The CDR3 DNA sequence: TGTGCCAGCAGCCTCTCAGCGGGAGAGAGGAATGAGCAGTTCTTC.

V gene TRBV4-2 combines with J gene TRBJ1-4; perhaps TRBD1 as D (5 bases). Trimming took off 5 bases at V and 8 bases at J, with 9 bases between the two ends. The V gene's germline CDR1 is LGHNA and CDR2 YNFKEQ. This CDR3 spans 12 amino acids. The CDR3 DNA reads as TGTGCCAGCAGCGGGGGGAACGAAAAACTGTTTTTT. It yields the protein CASSGGNEKLFF.

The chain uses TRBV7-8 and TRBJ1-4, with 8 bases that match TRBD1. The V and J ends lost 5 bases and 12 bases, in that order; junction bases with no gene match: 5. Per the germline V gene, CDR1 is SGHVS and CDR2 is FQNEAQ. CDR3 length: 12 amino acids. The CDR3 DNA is TGTGCCAGCAGCCCGTACAGGGGGGAACTGTTTTTT. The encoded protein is CASSPYRGELFF.

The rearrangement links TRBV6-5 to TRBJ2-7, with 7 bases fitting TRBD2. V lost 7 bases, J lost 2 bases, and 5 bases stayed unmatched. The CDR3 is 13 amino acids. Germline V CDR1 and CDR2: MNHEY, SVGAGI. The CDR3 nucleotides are TGTGCCAGCACTGGGGGGGGGACCTACGAGCAGTACGTC. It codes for CASTGGGTYEQYV.

The DNA of the CDR3 is TGTGCCAGCAGTCCCCGGTGGGGGGGCAATCAGCCCCAGCATTTT. Amino acids: CASSPRWGGNQPQHF. The V call is TRBV27, the J call TRBJ1-5; D might be TRBD1 (5 bases). V was trimmed by 5 bases and J by 2 bases, leaving 13 bases between them. Germline CDR1 and CDR2: MNHEY and SMNVEV (reference sequence). This CDR3 is 15 amino acids long.

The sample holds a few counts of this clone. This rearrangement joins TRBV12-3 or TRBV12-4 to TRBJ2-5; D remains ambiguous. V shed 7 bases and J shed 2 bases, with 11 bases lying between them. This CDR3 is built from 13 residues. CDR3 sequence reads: CASIGGRQETQYF. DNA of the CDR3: TGTGCCAGCATTGGCGGCCGTCAAGAGACCCAGTACTTC.

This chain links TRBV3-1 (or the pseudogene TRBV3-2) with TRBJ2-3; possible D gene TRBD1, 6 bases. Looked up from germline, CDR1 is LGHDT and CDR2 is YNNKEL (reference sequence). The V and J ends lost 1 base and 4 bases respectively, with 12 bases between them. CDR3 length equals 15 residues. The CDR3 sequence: CASSQGGRGADTQYF. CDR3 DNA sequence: TGTGCCAGCAGCCAAGGGGGCAGGGGCGCAGATACGCAGTATTTT.

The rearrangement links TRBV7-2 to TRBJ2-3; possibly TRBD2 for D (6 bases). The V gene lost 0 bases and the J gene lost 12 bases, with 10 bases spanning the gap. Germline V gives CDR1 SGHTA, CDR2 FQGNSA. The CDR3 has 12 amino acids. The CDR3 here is CASSLASGAQYF. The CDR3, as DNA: TGTGCCAGCAGCTTAGCTAGCGGCGCCCAGTATTTT.

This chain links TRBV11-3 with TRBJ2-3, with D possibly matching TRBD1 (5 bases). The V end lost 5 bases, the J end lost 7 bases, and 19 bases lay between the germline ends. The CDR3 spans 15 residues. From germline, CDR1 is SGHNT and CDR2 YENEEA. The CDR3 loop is CASSPPGAVGYTQYF. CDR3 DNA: TGTGCCAGCAGCCCCCCTGGGGCTGTGGGGTATACGCAGTATTTT.

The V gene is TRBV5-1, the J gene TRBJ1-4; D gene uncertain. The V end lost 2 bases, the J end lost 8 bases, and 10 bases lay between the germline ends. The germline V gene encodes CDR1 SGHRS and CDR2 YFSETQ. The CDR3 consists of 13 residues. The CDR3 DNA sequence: TGCGCCAGCAGCTTCCAAGCCCGGGAAAAACTGTTTTTT. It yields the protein CASSFQAREKLFF.

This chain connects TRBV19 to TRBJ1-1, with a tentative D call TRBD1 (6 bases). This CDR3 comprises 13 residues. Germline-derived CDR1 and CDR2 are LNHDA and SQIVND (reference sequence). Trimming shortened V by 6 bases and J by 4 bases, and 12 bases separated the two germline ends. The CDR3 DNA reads TGTGCCAGTAGACCCGGGACAATCACTGAAGCTTTCTTT. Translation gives CASRPGTITEAFF.

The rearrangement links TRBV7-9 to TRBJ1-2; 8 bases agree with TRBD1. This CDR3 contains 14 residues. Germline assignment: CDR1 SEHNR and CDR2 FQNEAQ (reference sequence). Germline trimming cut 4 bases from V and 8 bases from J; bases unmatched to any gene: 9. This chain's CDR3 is CASSSQTGVMGYTF. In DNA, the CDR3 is TGTGCCAGCAGCTCGCAGACAGGGGTAATGGGCTACACCTTC.

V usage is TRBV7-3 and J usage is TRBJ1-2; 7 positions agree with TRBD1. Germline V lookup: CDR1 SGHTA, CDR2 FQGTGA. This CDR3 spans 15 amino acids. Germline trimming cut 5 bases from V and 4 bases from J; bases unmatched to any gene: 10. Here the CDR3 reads CASSPSWDSLYGYTF. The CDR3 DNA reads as TGTGCCAGCAGCCCCTCCTGGGACAGCCTCTATGGCTACACCTTC.

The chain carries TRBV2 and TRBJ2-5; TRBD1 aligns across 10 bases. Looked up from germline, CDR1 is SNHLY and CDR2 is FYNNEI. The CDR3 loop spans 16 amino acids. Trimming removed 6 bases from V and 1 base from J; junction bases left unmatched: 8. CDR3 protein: CASRAPGQGTQETQYF. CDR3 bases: TGTGCCAGCAGGGCGCCGGGACAGGGGACCCAAGAGACCCAGTACTTC.

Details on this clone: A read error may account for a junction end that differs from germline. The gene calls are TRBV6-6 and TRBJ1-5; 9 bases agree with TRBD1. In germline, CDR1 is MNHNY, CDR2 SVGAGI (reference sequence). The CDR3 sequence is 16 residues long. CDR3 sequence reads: CASSPTGTGPDQAQHF. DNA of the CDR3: TGTGCCAGCAGTCCAACCGGGACAGGGCCAGATCAGGCCCAGCATTTT.

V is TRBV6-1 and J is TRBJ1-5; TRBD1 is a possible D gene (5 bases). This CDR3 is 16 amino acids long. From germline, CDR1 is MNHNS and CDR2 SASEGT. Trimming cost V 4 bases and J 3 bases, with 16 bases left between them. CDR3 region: CASSVASGGFNQPQHF. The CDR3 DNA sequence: TGTGCCAGCAGTGTTGCGAGCGGGGGGTTCAATCAGCCCCAGCATTTT.

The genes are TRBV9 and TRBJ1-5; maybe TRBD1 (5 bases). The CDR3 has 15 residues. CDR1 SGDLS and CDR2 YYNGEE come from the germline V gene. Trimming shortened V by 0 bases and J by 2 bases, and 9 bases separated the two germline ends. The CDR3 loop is CASSVEGVRNQPQHF. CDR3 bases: TGTGCCAGCAGCGTAGAAGGGGTCCGCAATCAGCCCCAGCATTTT.